A selection of T cell receptor beta chains follows, all from one sample in a study of glioma-infiltrating T cells after dendritic cell vaccination. Profiling relied on immunoSEQ multiplex PCR, and the TCRdb table lists in-frame clones only, not all of them. In the table there are about 73,000 clones, roughly 87% of which are singletons. Sequenced here: blood, sampled before dendritic cell vaccination. The source is a human donor with glioblastoma. CDR3s include the opening cysteine and the closing phenylalanine or tryptophan. A D gene is named only where the DNA matches it firmly. Rows may omit the clone size; those that give it use once, few, many or a size class.

clone size,J gene,V gene,D gene,CDR3 DNA,CDR3 protein
.,TRBJ2-1,TRBV7-9,.,TGTGCCAGCAGCCGGGGGTACAATGAGCAGTTCTTC,CASSRGYNEQFF
.,TRBJ2-2,TRBV4-2,TRBD2,TGTGCCAGCAGGCAAACTAGCGGGGCCACCGGGGAGCTGTTTTTT,CASRQTSGATGELFF
few,TRBJ1-3,TRBV4-1,TRBD1,TGCGCCAGCAGCCAAGATCACCAGGGGGGATACACCATATATTTT,CASSQDHQGGYTIYF
.,TRBJ1-6,TRBV7-9,TRBD1,TGTGCCAGCAGCGATCACGGACAGGGAAATAATTCACCCCTCCACTTT,CASSDHGQGNNSPLHF
.,TRBJ2-1,TRBV18,TRBD2,TGTGCCAGCTCACTATACCCTAGCGGGTACGGAGAGCAGTTCTTC,CASSLYPSGYGEQFF
.,TRBJ1-3,TRBV2,.,TGTGCCAGCAGCGACGTGGGGGGCTCTGGAAACACCATATATTTT,CASSDVGGSGNTIYF
.,TRBJ1-1,TRBV6-6,.,TGTGCCAGCAGTTACCCAACAACGAACACTGAAGCTTTCTTT,CASSYPTTNTEAFF
.,TRBJ2-3,TRBV11-3,.,TGTGCCAGCAGCTTAGATGGAGGGCGAAGCACAGATACGCAGTATTTT,CASSLDGGRSTDTQYF
.,TRBJ1-2,TRBV5-1,TRBD1,TGCGCCAGCAGCCCACGACAGGGGGCTGTCTATGGCTACACCTTC,CASSPRQGAVYGYTF
.,TRBJ2-7,TRBV2,.,TGTGCCAGCAGTGTTCGTAGGGGTTCCTACGAGCAGTACTTC,CASSVRRGSYEQYF
.,TRBJ1-5,TRBV25-1,TRBD1,TGTGCCAGCCGACAGGGGGACCAGCCCCAGCATTTT,CASRQGDQPQHF
.,TRBJ2-7,TRBV6-6,TRBD1,TGTGCCAGCAGTTCCGGGACAGGGGGGGGCTACGAGCAGTACTTC,CASSSGTGGGYEQYF
.,TRBJ1-1,TRBV5-5,.,TGTGCCAGCAGCTTGGAGCAGGGGAATCCTGAAGCTTTCTTT,CASSLEQGNPEAFF
.,TRBJ1-1,TRBV5-1,TRBD1,TGCGCCAGCAGCGCGCAGGGGGCGGAAACTCAAGAAGCTTTCTTT,CASSAQGAETQEAFF
.,TRBJ1-2,TRBV29-1,TRBD1,TGCAGCGTTGAACGGACAGGGGGCTCCTATGGCTACACCTTC,CSVERTGGSYGYTF
.,TRBJ2-5,TRBV4-1,.,TGCGCCAGCAGCCAGACCAGAGGGGAGACCCAGTACTTC,CASSQTRGETQYF
once,TRBJ2-6,TRBV27,.,TGTGCCAGCAGTCCTACGGGACATCCCTACTCTGGGGCCAACGTCCTGACTTTC,CASSPTGHPYSGANVLTF
.,TRBJ1-5,TRBV6-5,.,TGTGCCAGCAGTCTAGACCGAAATCAGCCCCAGCATTTT,CASSLDRNQPQHF
.,TRBJ1-2,TRBV11-3,TRBD1,TGTGCCAGCAAACTCGGACAGGGGTTGAACTATGGCTACACCTTC,CASKLGQGLNYGYTF
once,TRBJ2-1,TRBV10-3,TRBD1,TGTGCCATCAGTCAGGTCGGAACAGGGGGGCCCTACAATGAGCAGTTCTTC,CAISQVGTGGPYNEQFF
.,TRBJ1-1,TRBV19,.,TGTGCCAGTAGTGGAACCAGGGGCATGAACACTGAAGCTTTCTTT,CASSGTRGMNTEAFF
.,TRBJ2-3,TRBV19,.,TGTGCCAGTAGTATTCAGGGATCTCGGACAGATACGCAGTATTTT,CASSIQGSRTDTQYF
.,TRBJ1-1,TRBV29-1,.,TGCAGCGTTGCCCGATCGGGCGGGGGAAACGCTGAAGCTTTCTTT,CSVARSGGGNAEAFF
.,TRBJ1-2,TRBV29-1,.,TGCAGCGTTCTTCTAGGTGATGGCTACACCTTC,CSVLLGDGYTF
.,TRBJ2-3,TRBV5-4,TRBD1,TGTGCCAGCAGCTTCGGACAGGGGGAGATAGATACGCAGTATTTT,CASSFGQGEIDTQYF
few,TRBJ1-1,TRBV6-6,TRBD1,TGTGCCAGCAGTTCGGACAGGGGGCTTGGGGCTTTCTTT,CASSSDRGLGAFF
.,TRBJ2-3,TRBV4-2,.,TGTGCCAGCAGCCAAGATCCTACCACAGATACGCAGTATTTT,CASSQDPTTDTQYF
.,TRBJ1-2,TRBV6-6,.,TGTGCCAGCAGTTACTCGCGGTCTGGAAACTATGGCTACACCTTC,CASSYSRSGNYGYTF
.,TRBJ1-5,TRBV19,.,TGTGCCAGTAGTATTATTGGGGAGGGGCAGCCCCAGCATTTT,CASSIIGEGQPQHF
.,TRBJ1-4,TRBV7-6,.,TGTGCCAGCAGCTTAGCGTTGGGACTTGGCGCAACTAATGAAAAACTGTTTTTT,CASSLALGLGATNEKLFF
.,TRBJ1-2,TRBV28,TRBD1,TGTGCCAGCAGTTATACGGGGGGACAGGGCGCTGGCTACACCTTC,CASSYTGGQGAGYTF
few,TRBJ2-1,TRBV20-1,.,TGCAGTGCTAGAGTAGTCAATGAGCAGTTCTTC,CSARVVNEQFF
.,TRBJ1-2,TRBV5-4,TRBD1,TGTGCCAGCAGCCAAAGACAGGGGGCGGTTGGCTACACCTTC,CASSQRQGAVGYTF
.,TRBJ1-4,TRBV5-4,.,TGTGCCAGCAGCGATGCAGGGGTACGTAATGAAAAACTGTTTTTT,CASSDAGVRNEKLFF
.,TRBJ2-5,TRBV5-1,TRBD2,TGCGCCAGCAGCCCGGGTAGGACTAGCGGGGGGGCAGAGACCCAGTACTTC,CASSPGRTSGGAETQYF
.,TRBJ1-3,TRBV13,.,TGTGCCAGCAGCATCATAGAGGTGCGAAACACCATATATTTT,CASSIIEVRNTIYF
.,TRBJ2-5,TRBV9,.,TGTGCCAGCAGCGTAGCTGGAACAGGACGGGAGACCCAGTACTTC,CASSVAGTGRETQYF
.,TRBJ2-3,TRBV29-1,.,TGCAGCGTTGAGATCAACGCCAGGGATACGCAGTATTTT,CSVEINARDTQYF
once,TRBJ2-3,TRBV7-8,.,TGTGCCAGCAGCTTCGAGGGTACTAGCACAGATACGCAGTATTTT,CASSFEGTSTDTQYF
.,TRBJ1-5,TRBV28,.,TGTGCCAGCAGTTTTAATGGTCAGGGATCGAGCAATCAGCCCCAGCATTTT,CASSFNGQGSSNQPQHF
.,TRBJ2-5,TRBV9,TRBD2,TGTGCCAGCAGCCCCGGACTAGCGGGAGGGCCGGGGCAAGAGACCCAGTACTTC,CASSPGLAGGPGQETQYF
once,TRBJ1-3,TRBV27,TRBD1,TGTGCCAGCAGTTCCCTTGGGACAGGGACTGGAAACACCATATATTTT,CASSSLGTGTGNTIYF